This TCR beta chain was sequenced for a study of shared clonotypes between healthy human individuals. Measured with immunoSEQ multiplex PCR; TCRdb has only the in-frame clones, and not every one. The table lists a few hundred thousand clones, nearly 97% of them singletons. Looked up from germline, CDR1 is SGHDT and CDR2 is YYEEEE. Deletions cut 0 bases from V and 5 bases from J, with 14 bases between. This CDR3 comprises 16 residues. CD45RO negativity and positive selection for CCR7 defined naive CD8 cells, a population that excluded terminally differentiated effector memory CD45RA+ cells. The sample consisted of naive CD8+ T cells sorted from blood. This chain uses TRBV5-6 with TRBJ2-2; tentative D call: TRBD2 (6 bases). This clonotype originated in a woman aged 25 to 39 in good health. CDR3 DNA sequence: TGTGCCAGCAGCTTGGTGCCGGGAGACGGGACCGGGGAGCTGTTTTTT. Protein product: CASSLVPGDGTGELFF.